Below, 22 T cell receptor beta chains from the same sample are listed, as sequenced in a study of T cells in Graves' hyperthyroidism and ophthalmopathy. What was amplified from RNA transcripts were TCR beta CDR3 regions. First-round RT-PCR targeting the TCR CDR3 was performed with the HTBI primer set. Each CDR3 protein is one row after TCRdb ran MiXCR on the multiplex PCR reads. The table records about 640,000 distinct CDR3 sequences, approximately 14% of them present only once. Sequencing used blood. These receptor sequences come from a woman between 45 and 60 years old with Graves' ophthalmopathy.

This clonotype came up many times. The V call is TRBV7-2, the J call TRBJ1-5; perhaps TRBD1 as D (5 bases). CDR3 length equals 16 residues. The V end was cut by 5 bases, the J end by 3 bases, with 17 bases between. Germline loops: CDR1 SGHTA, CDR2 FQGNSA. This CDR3 reads CASSLNRDPLNQPQHF. CDR3 DNA sequence: TGTGCCAGCAGCCTAAACCGGGACCCTCTCAATCAGCCCCAGCATTTT. The full variable domain, in which reference TRBV7-2 and TRBJ1-5 provide the parts outside the CDR3, is GAGVSQSPSNKVTEKGKDVELRCDPISGHTALYWYRQSLGQGLEFLIYFQGNSAPDKSGLPSDRFSAERTGGSVSTLTIQRTQQEDSAVYLCASSLNRDPLNQPQHFGDGTRLSIL.

This rearrangement joins TRBV15 to TRBJ2-1; D unresolved. This CDR3 contains 15 residues. Trimming shortened V by 0 bases and J by 3 bases, and 9 bases separated the two germline ends. Germline-derived CDR1 and CDR2 are LNHNV and YYDKDF (reference sequence). CDR3 in amino acids: CATSRDYDFYNEQFF. As DNA, the CDR3 is TGTGCCACCAGCAGAGATTATGACTTCTACAATGAGCAGTTCTTC.

This clonotype was detected many times. The chain uses TRBV29-1 and TRBJ2-1; TRBD2 aligns across 9 bases. From germline, CDR1 is SQVTM and CDR2 ANQGSEA. This CDR3 spans 14 amino acids. The V segment lost 2 bases and the J segment 8 bases; nucleotides outside the gene matches: 7. The chain's CDR3 is CSVEPASGTDEQFF. CDR3 sequence (DNA): TGCAGCGTTGAACCGGCTAGCGGGACTGATGAGCAGTTCTTC.

This clonotype was recorded many times. The V and J genes are TRBV11-3 and TRBJ2-3; 12 bases are shared with TRBD2. CDR1 is SGHNT, CDR2 YENEEA, per germline. V lost 4 bases to trimming and J lost 9 bases; unmatched junction nucleotides: 8. CDR3 size: 15 residues. For the CDR3, the DNA is TGTGCCAGCAGCTCAGGTGCTAGCGGGAGGGCCACGCAGTATTTT. Translating it yields CASSSGASGRATQYF.

This clonotype was picked up many times. The chain recombines TRBV6-6 with TRBJ2-3; D is unclear. The CDR3 sequence is 14 residues long. V was shortened by 2 bases and J by 2 bases, with 8 bases between the two germline ends. Germline V gene lookup returns CDR1 MNHNY and CDR2 SVGAGI (reference sequence). The CDR3 is CASSYKISTDTQYF. In nucleotides, the CDR3 is TGTGCCAGCAGTTACAAGATATCCACAGATACGCAGTATTTT.

This clonotype was seen more than once but under ten times. The rearrangement links TRBV9 to TRBJ1-3, with D tentatively TRBD1 (5 bases). V lost 4 bases and J 8 bases, leaving 19 bases between the germline ends. The CDR3 consists of 15 residues. The germline V gene encodes CDR1 SGDLS and CDR2 YYNGEE. CDR3 sequence: CASSPRTRGMDTIYF. In DNA form, the CDR3 reads TGTGCCAGCAGCCCACGGACAAGAGGGATGGACACCATATATTTT.

This clonotype was recorded a few times. The chain combines TRBV28 with TRBJ1-1; the match to TRBD1 covers 9 bases. The length of the CDR3 is 12 residues. Germline CDR1 is MDHEN and CDR2 is SYDVKM. Germline trimming cut 4 bases from V and 10 bases from J; bases unmatched to any gene: 4. CDR3 nucleotides: TGTGCCAGCAGTTCACAGGGGGCGTTAGCTTTCTTT. Its translation is CASSSQGALAFF.

The chain uses TRBV5-1 and TRBJ2-2; 8 bases agree with TRBD1. Germline V CDR1 and CDR2: SGHRS, YFSETQ. CDR3 length: 15 amino acids. Trimming cost V 1 base and J 4 bases; bases outside gene matches: 3. CDR3 sequence: CASSLRTGTTGELFF. The CDR3 DNA sequence: TGCGCCAGCAGCTTGCGGACAGGGACCACCGGGGAGCTGTTTTTT.

This clonotype was found many times. The V gene is TRBV28, the J gene TRBJ2-7; tentative D call: TRBD2 (6 bases). V was clipped by 5 bases and J by 6 bases, with 14 bases between them. Germline V CDR1 and CDR2: MDHEN, SYDVKM. This CDR3 comprises 13 residues. The CDR3 DNA reads TGTGCCAGCAGTCCCGGGACTCTTTTCGAGCAGTACTTC. Encoded protein: CASSPGTLFEQYF.

This clonotype was seen ten or more times. One junction end does not reproduce the germline sequence, and a read error may be involved. The gene calls are TRBV12-3 or TRBV12-4 and TRBJ2-7, with D unclear. The CDR3 is 15 amino acids. The chain's CDR3 is CASSLERVWSSEQYF. CDR3 nucleotide sequence: TGTGCCAGCAGTTTAGAAAGGGTCTGGTCCTCCGAGCAGTACTTC.

This chain uses TRBV6-1 with TRBJ2-1; 8 positions match TRBD2. Germline loops: CDR1 MNHNS, CDR2 SASEGT. Trimming took 5 bases from V and 4 from J; bases not matched to a gene: 10. This CDR3 is 16 amino acids long. The CDR3 reads CASSSPTSEVYNEQFF. The CDR3 DNA sequence: TGTGCCAGCAGTTCCCCGACTAGCGAGGTTTACAATGAGCAGTTCTTC.

This clonotype has a count of ten or more. V and J are TRBV11-2 and TRBJ1-1; D gene unclear. Trimming cost V 1 base and J 6 bases, with 15 bases left between them. This CDR3 has 15 residues. Germline CDR1 and CDR2: SGHAT and FQNNGV. Here the CDR3 reads CASSLASSFGAEAFF. CDR3 DNA: TGTGCCAGCAGCTTAGCGTCGTCTTTCGGCGCTGAAGCTTTCTTT.

The rearrangement links TRBV19 to TRBJ1-1, with no clear D. CDR1 LNHDA and CDR2 SQIVND come from the germline V gene (reference sequence). This CDR3 region has 12 residues. With 9 bases removed from V and 7 bases from J, the gap between germline ends came to 15 bases. Here the CDR3 reads CASIGWAGEAFF. The CDR3 DNA sequence: TGTGCCAGCATTGGGTGGGCAGGTGAAGCTTTCTTT.

The chain recombines TRBV7-8 with TRBJ2-7; TRBD2 matches 7 bases. V shed 8 bases, J shed 0 bases, and the junction held 10 bases outside the gene matches. Germline values: CDR1 SGHVS, CDR2 FQNEAQ. The CDR3 is made up of 15 amino acids. CDR3 nucleotide sequence: TGTGCCAGCGCCCGAACAGCGGGAAGCTCCTACGAGCAGTACTTC. It specifies CASARTAGSSYEQYF. Supplemented by reference TRBV7-8 and TRBJ2-7, the full variable domain reads GAGVSQSPRYKVAKRGQDVALRCDPISGHVSLFWYQQALGQGPEFLTYFQNEAQLDKSGLPSDRFFAERPEGSVSTLKIQRTQQEDSAVYLCASARTAGSSYEQYFGPGTRLTVT.

This clonotype was counted at least ten times. This sequence joins TRBV27 and TRBJ2-1; no definite D call. V lost 1 base and J lost 8, with 15 bases in between. The CDR3 extends over 15 amino acids. Looked up from germline, CDR1 is MNHEY and CDR2 is SMNVEV (reference sequence). The CDR3 coding sequence is TGTGCCAGCAGTTTATTACAAGATATACGCGATGAGCAGTTCTTC. It translates to CASSLLQDIRDEQFF.

In this sample, this clonotype turned up many times. The chain recombines TRBV12-5 with TRBJ2-1, with 16 bases lining up with TRBD2. Looked up from germline, CDR1 is LGHNT and CDR2 is FRNRAP. The CDR3 totals 20 residues. The trim removed 2 bases at V and 1 base at J, leaving 8 bases unmatched. The CDR3 coding sequence is TGTGCTAGTGGTTTGTCTCCGGGACTAGCGGGAGGGGTGTCCTACAATGAGCAGTTCTTC. It yields the protein CASGLSPGLAGGVSYNEQFF.

In this sample, this clonotype turned up many times. J is TRBJ2-1 and V is TRBV7-3; TRBD2 aligns across 10 bases. Unmatched junction bases numbered 8, after V lost 4 bases and J lost 8 bases. This CDR3 is 15 amino acids long. Germline V gene sequence: CDR1 SGHTA, CDR2 FQGTGA. CDR3 residues: CASSWASGSFDEQFF. The CDR3 nucleotides are TGTGCCAGCAGCTGGGCTAGCGGGAGTTTCGATGAGCAGTTCTTC. The full variable domain, in which reference TRBV7-3 and TRBJ2-1 provide the parts outside the CDR3, is GAGVSQTPSNKVTEKGKYVELRCDPISGHTALYWYRQSLGQGPEFLIYFQGTGAADDSGLPNDRFFAVRPEGSVSTLKIQRTERGDSAVYLCASSWASGSFDEQFFGPGTRLTVL.

This chain links TRBV19 with TRBJ2-7, with 8 nucleotides matching TRBD2. The CDR3 loop spans 13 amino acids. With 3 bases clipped from V and 4 bases from J, the junction kept 2 bases outside the gene matches. Germline V gives CDR1 LNHDA, CDR2 SQIVND (reference sequence). CDR3 in amino acids: CASSIKREYEQYF. In DNA, the CDR3 is TGTGCCAGTAGTATCAAGCGGGAGTACGAGCAGTACTTC. Complete variable domain (other parts from reference TRBV19 and TRBJ2-7): DGGITQSPKYLFRKEGQNVTLSCEQNLNHDAMYWYRQDPGQGLRLIYYSQIVNDFQKGDIAEGYSVSREKKESFPLTVTSAQKNPTAFYLCASSIKREYEQYFGPGTRLTVT.

A note on this clonotype: One end of the junction fails to match germline, which may point to a read error. The V and J genes are TRBV19 and TRBJ2-2; 11 bases line up with TRBD2. CDR3 length: 18 amino acids. The germline gives CDR1 LNHDA, CDR2 SQIVND (reference sequence). The CDR3 DNA follows: TGTGCCAGTAGTATATTGATCTTAGCGGGAGGGCCCACCGGGGAGCCGTTTTTT. Encoded protein: CASSILILAGGPTGEPFF.

This clonotype came up many times. The rearrangement joins TRBV6-2 or TRBV6-3 to TRBJ2-1, with TRBD2 as a possible D gene (5 bases). The CDR3 extends over 17 amino acids. Germline V gives CDR1 MNHEY, CDR2 SVGEGT. Between the trimmed V and J ends, which lost 3 bases and 6 bases, there was a span of 21 bases. CDR3 in DNA: TGTGCCAGCAGTTATACCGGGCCCACTCGGGGAGCCAATGAGCAGTTCTTC. This codes for CASSYTGPTRGANEQFF.

This clonotype was observed many times. The rearrangement uses TRBV6-1 and TRBJ1-1; 8 bases agree with TRBD1. Losses at the gene ends were 5 bases for V and 2 bases for J; bases not matched to a gene: 19. The CDR3 has 19 residues. Germline loops: CDR1 MNHNS, CDR2 SASEGT. The CDR3 is CASSKHRGTLPRKNTEAFF. In DNA form, the CDR3 reads TGTGCCAGCAGTAAACACAGGGGGACGTTACCCCGGAAAAACACTGAAGCTTTCTTT.

The chain couples TRBV10-3 to TRBJ1-1; D gene uncertain. CDR3 size: 12 residues. Looked up from germline, CDR1 is ENHRY and CDR2 is SYGVKD. The V and J ends lost 3 bases and 8 bases respectively, with 10 bases between them. CDR3 DNA sequence: TGTGCCATCAGTGATTACCTCGAGGAAGCTTTCTTT. Residues: CAISDYLEEAFF.